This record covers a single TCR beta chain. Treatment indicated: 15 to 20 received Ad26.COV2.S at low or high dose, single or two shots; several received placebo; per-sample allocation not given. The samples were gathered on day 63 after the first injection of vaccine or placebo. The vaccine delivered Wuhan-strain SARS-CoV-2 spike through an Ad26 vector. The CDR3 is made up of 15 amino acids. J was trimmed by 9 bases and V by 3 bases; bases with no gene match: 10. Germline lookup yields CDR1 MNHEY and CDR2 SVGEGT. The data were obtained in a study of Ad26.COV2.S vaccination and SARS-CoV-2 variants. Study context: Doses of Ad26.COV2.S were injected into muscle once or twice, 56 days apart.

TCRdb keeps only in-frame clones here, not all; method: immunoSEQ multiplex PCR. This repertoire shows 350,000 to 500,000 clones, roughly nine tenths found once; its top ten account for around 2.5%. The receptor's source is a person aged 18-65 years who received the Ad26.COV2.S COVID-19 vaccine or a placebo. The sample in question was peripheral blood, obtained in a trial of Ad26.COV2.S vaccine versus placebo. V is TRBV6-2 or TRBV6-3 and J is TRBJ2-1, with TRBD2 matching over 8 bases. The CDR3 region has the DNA TGTGCCAGCAGTTATGGACTAGCCCTGCACAGTGAGCAGTTCTTC. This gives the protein CASSYGLALHSEQFF.